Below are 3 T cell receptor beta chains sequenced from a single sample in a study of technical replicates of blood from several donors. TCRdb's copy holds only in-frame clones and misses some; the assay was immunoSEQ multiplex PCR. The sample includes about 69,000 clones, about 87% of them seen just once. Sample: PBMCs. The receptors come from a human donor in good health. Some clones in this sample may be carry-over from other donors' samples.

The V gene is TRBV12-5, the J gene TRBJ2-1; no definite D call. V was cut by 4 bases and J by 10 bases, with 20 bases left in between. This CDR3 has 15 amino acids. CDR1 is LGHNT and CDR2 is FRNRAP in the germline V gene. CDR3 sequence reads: CASGWKFGLQWEQFF. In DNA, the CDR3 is TGTGCTAGTGGTTGGAAGTTTGGGCTTCAATGGGAGCAGTTCTTC.

The CDR3 nucleotides read TGTGCCAGCAGCTTGGGAGGACAGGGGCGCTCTTCTAACTATGGCTACACCTTC. This translates into CASSLGGQGRSSNYGYTF. The chain employs TRBV5-8 and TRBJ1-2; 9 bases fit TRBD1. Per germline, CDR1 SGHTS and CDR2 YDEGEE. The CDR3 is 18 residues long. The ends lost 0 bases at V and 0 bases at J; junction bases unmatched: 9.

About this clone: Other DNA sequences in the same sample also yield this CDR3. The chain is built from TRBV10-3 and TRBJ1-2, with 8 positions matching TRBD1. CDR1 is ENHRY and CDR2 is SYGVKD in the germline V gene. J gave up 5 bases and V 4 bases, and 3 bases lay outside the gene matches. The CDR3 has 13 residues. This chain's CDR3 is CAISADRGYGYTF. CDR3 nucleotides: TGTGCCATCAGTGCCGACAGGGGTTATGGCTACACCTTC.